The T cell receptor (beta chain) under discussion was sequenced for a study of CD8 T cell repertoires and HIV-1 epitope variants. Study-wide results and limits: Of about 10 antigen-specific beta clonotypes, six appeared to cross-react with escape variants.

The CDR3 consists of 12 residues. Germline V gives CDR1 GTSNPN, CDR2 SVGIG (reference sequence). The V end was cut by 3 bases, the J end by 3 bases, with 9 bases between. Comments on this clone: Its antigen is not identified.

Some clones are missing from TCRdb's copy, which holds only in-frame ones; the method was immunoSEQ multiplex PCR. The sample holds about 2,600 clones, 72% seen once. The source is a male donor with HIV. The chain recombines TRBV30 with TRBJ2-7, with D possibly called TRBD1 or TRBD2 (5 bases each). Sequences were obtained from cultured CD8+ T cells derived from PBMCs. The CDR3 DNA follows: TGTGCCTGGAGCGGGGACGGCTACGAGCAGTACTTC. Protein product: CAWSGDGYEQYF.